This TCR beta chain emerged from a study of T-cell reconstitution after alpha-beta-depleted transplantation in children. Overall study findings and caveats: Reported findings indicate that, about two months after transplant, alpha-beta T cells came from several hundred expanded clones, which were derived from non-depleted graft cells. One year post-transplant, T-cell counts and diversity were largely derived from T cells produced anew. Some patients owed their high day-60 TCRbeta diversity to surviving recipient T cells and thymic progenitors.

V lost 4 bases, J lost 8 bases, and 10 bases stayed unmatched. Germline V CDR1 and CDR2: SQVTM, ANQGSEA. The CDR3 has 14 residues. A remark on this clonotype: What it binds is unknown.

During its preparation, the TCRbeta library received unique molecular identifiers. MiXCR was run by TCRdb on the PCR reads, yielding one entry per CDR3 protein. The data contain more than 200,000 distinct CDR3 sequences, roughly 26% of them singletons. This specimen consisted of PBMCs, obtained before TCRalphabeta/CD19-depleted stem cell transplant. V gene TRBV29-1 combines with J gene TRBJ2-5, with 10 bases lining up with TRBD1. The source is a girl aged 2-10 years with Fanconi anemia, due to receive a stem cell transplant. CDR3 DNA sequence: TGCAGCGTTGGGGACAGGGGAACGCTGGTTACCCAGTACTTC. This translates into CSVGDRGTLVTQYF.